The T cell receptor beta chain described here comes from a study of T cell responses to AZD1222 COVID-19 vaccine. Study-wide background: Pooling covered second doses at about 4 or about 12 weeks. Study-wide findings and caveats: Targets within unmutated variant regions were reportedly found for nearly half of spike-specific TCRs. White British donors predominated, females outnumbered males, and clonal diversity was possibly underestimated. Following two doses of AZD1222, Spike-specific TCR breadth and depth rose.

Profiled with immunoSEQ multiplex PCR; TCRdb holds only in-frame clones, not every one. The sample includes around 120,000 clones, around 88% of them seen just once. The germline V gene encodes CDR1 DFQATT and CDR2 SNEGSKA (reference sequence). The CDR3 length is 13 residues. Trimming took off 3 bases at V and 1 base at J, with 8 bases between the two ends. Note on this clone: Its antigen is currently unknown.

The chain has TRBV20-1 and TRBJ2-3, with D hard to call. The starting material was peripheral blood, obtained on day 0 of AZD1222 vaccination. The TCR sequence derives from an adult in good health. CDR3 in DNA: TGCAGTGCTAGTTTCGGAGGCACAGATACGCAGTATTTT. The encoded protein is CSASFGGTDTQYF.